This T cell receptor beta chain was recovered during a study of T cells in Graves' hyperthyroidism and ophthalmopathy. Amplification yielded TCR beta CDR3 regions, with RNA transcripts as the source. During a first-round RT-PCR of the TCR CDR3, the HTBI primer set was used. Using its own MiXCR run on the multiplex PCR reads, TCRdb lists one record per CDR3 protein. The sample yields around 600,000 distinct CDR3 sequences, about 45% seen once. The CDR3 extends over 16 amino acids. The V gene end was trimmed by 4 bases and the J gene end by 5 bases; junction bases not matched to a gene: 13. Germline CDR1 and CDR2: SGDLS and YYNGEE. Study-level findings and limits: In the blood, most expanded thyroid clonotypes above 0.001 appeared as well. Before onset, by a median of about six months, the model predicted ophthalmopathy.

This clonotype has a handful of counts. The antigen is unknown. Exclusion criteria comprised uncontrolled infection, other autoimmune disease, pregnancy or lactation. The receptor was isolated from an adult man with Graves' disease, either hyperthyroidism or ophthalmopathy (not recorded which). The chain couples TRBV9 to TRBJ2-7; TRBD1 agrees at 9 bases. Sequencing was done on a sample of peripheral blood or thyroid tissue (not recorded which). The chain's CDR3 is CASSQLGQGGLDEQYF. The CDR3 DNA reads as TGTGCCAGCAGCCAATTGGGACAGGGAGGGTTGGACGAGCAGTACTTC.